The clone carrying this TCR beta chain was picked up a small number of times. The source of the sample is a study of early T cells in non-severe SARS-CoV-2 infection. TCRdb called the 5' RACE reads again in MiXCR, with one record for every CDR3 protein. The profile shows 61,000 or so distinct CDR3 sequences, around 11% of them singletons. Here the sequenced sample was whole blood, taken at baseline. The sequence derives from an adult who was a healthcare worker with PCR-confirmed SARS-CoV-2 infection or an uninfected control (not recorded which). The donor label of this sample is uncertain.

CDR3 sequence: CASRTPRGVFEQYV. In DNA form, the CDR3 reads TGTGCCAGCAGGACACCTCGCGGGGTGTTTGAGCAGTACGTC. The rearrangement links TRBV2 to TRBJ2-7; maybe TRBD2 (6 bases). CDR3 length: 14 residues. V was clipped by 6 bases and J by 7 bases, with 19 bases between them. CDR1 SNHLY and CDR2 FYNNEI come from the germline V gene.